Below, one T cell receptor (beta chain) is given with its context. This entry belongs to a study of T cell changes during pregnancy in multiple sclerosis. CDR1 is WNHNN and CDR2 is SYGVQD in the germline V gene (reference sequence). Trimming stripped 4 bases from V and 5 bases from J, with 23 bases between. The CDR3 has 17 residues. Data came from immunoSEQ multiplex PCR; TCRdb stores just in-frame clones and leaves some out. The sample gives tens of thousands of clones, around 92% of which show up once; about 2.5% is in the top ten. The genes are TRBV10-1 and TRBJ1-2, with a possible D match to TRBD1 (6 bases). Source: peripheral blood, taken in the first trimester of pregnancy. The TCR was taken from a female donor with multiple sclerosis, enrolled in a pregnancy study. DNA of the CDR3: TGCGCCAGCAGTGCCCTAGCCAGTCCCCAGGGGAAATATGGCTACACCTTC. Translating it yields CASSALASPQGKYGYTF.